Below are 17 T cell receptor beta chains sequenced from a single sample in a study of CD8+CD57+ T cells in acquired aplastic anemia (dated by TCRdb to the late 2010s). Instrument used: Illumina HiSeq 2000. Genomic DNA was used as template for profiling of TCR beta VDJ combinations and CDR3 sequences. The public reads were run again by TCRdb, first through fastp at Q25 and then through MiXCR, and only productive beta chains were kept. Identical CDR3 protein sequences are pooled into one entry, listed with their most common genes and DNA. This sample lists around 150,000 distinct CDR3 sequences; around half were detected once. About 3% of the sample rests with the top ten. Patients chosen for sequencing had shown expansion of CD8+CD57+ cells by flow cytometry. The sample consisted of sorted CD4+, CD8+, or CD8+CD57+ T cells (not recorded which) from PBMCs. The receptors derive from a human donor with aplastic anemia.

The chain employs TRBV15 and TRBJ1-2, with a tentative D call TRBD1 (5 bases). Germline assignment: CDR1 LNHNV and CDR2 YYDKDF (reference sequence). Trimming shortened V by 0 bases and J by 6 bases, and 11 bases separated the two germline ends. CDR3 length: 14 residues. The CDR3 DNA is TGTGCCACCAGCAGAGATCTGGGGACCGATGGCTACACCTTC. Protein sequence: CATSRDLGTDGYTF.

Comment on this clonotype: No conserved phenylalanine or tryptophan ends this CDR3, so it is likely a read error. The chain combines TRBV11-2 with TRBJ2-1; 8 positions agree with TRBD2. The V gene's germline CDR1 is SGHAT and CDR2 FQNNGV. This CDR3 is built from 16 residues. The trim removed 7 bases at V and 0 bases at J, leaving 8 bases unmatched. This CDR3 is CASIPLAGNSYNEQFL. CDR3 DNA sequence: TGTGCCAGCATCCCCCTAGCGGGTAACTCCTACAATGAGCAGTTCCTC.

The table lists this clonotype with a few counts. The V gene is TRBV19, the J gene TRBJ1-1; D unresolved. Germline loops: CDR1 LNHDA, CDR2 SQIVND (reference sequence). This CDR3 is 12 amino acids long. V was trimmed by 5 bases and J by 9 bases, leaving 13 bases between them. DNA for the CDR3: TGTGCCAGTAGTCCGCAATTCGGGAAAGCTTTCTTT. Its translation is CASSPQFGKAFF.

The genes are TRBV27 and TRBJ1-2; D ambiguous. Trimming took off 8 bases at V and 1 base at J, with 11 bases between the two ends. Germline V gene sequence: CDR1 MNHEY, CDR2 SMNVEV (reference sequence). CDR3 length: 13 amino acids. CDR3 DNA: TGTGCCAGCGGCTTGACGGGTAACTATGGCTACACCTTC. Translating gives CASGLTGNYGYTF.

This clonotype was observed a handful of times. The V call is TRBV29-1, the J call TRBJ1-3; 7 bases match TRBD1. Germline loops: CDR1 SQVTM, CDR2 ANQGSEA. The CDR3 is 16 amino acids. Germline trimming cut 4 bases from V and 1 base from J; bases unmatched to any gene: 10. CDR3 protein: CSVVMEGAFSGNTIYF. The DNA for the CDR3 is TGCAGCGTTGTAATGGAGGGGGCTTTTTCTGGAAACACCATATATTTT.

V and J are TRBV5-1 and TRBJ1-6; 7 bases map to TRBD1. The CDR3 consists of 17 residues. Germline V gives CDR1 SGHRS, CDR2 YFSETQ. With V trimmed by 4 bases and J by 7 bases, 14 bases remained unmatched. CDR3 sequence: CASSLLVQGGENSPLHF. The CDR3 DNA is TGCGCCAGCAGCCTACTCGTTCAAGGGGGCGAAAATTCACCCCTCCACTTT.

This clonotype was picked up many times. This chain connects TRBV7-2 to TRBJ2-5; D is ambiguous. The ends were cut back, 1 base at V and 4 bases at J, with 16 bases in the middle. Germline V gene lookup returns CDR1 SGHTA and CDR2 FQGNSA. This CDR3 contains 16 residues. CDR3 sequence: CASSLVSEDLRETQYF. The CDR3 DNA is TGTGCCAGCAGCTTAGTCTCGGAAGACCTCCGAGAGACCCAGTACTTC. Combining the CDR3 with reference TRBV7-2 and TRBJ2-5 gives the whole variable domain GAGVSQSPSNKVTEKGKDVELRCDPISGHTALYWYRQSLGQGLEFLIYFQGNSAPDKSGLPSDRFSAERTGGSVSTLTIQRTQQEDSAVYLCASSLVSEDLRETQYFGPGTRLLVL.

The chain uses TRBV4-1 and TRBJ1-5; no reliable D call. This CDR3 contains 13 residues. Germline V gene data show CDR1 as MGHRA and CDR2 as YSYEKL. V was clipped by 1 base and J by 3 bases, with 4 bases between them. The CDR3 reads CASSQGFNQPQHF. The CDR3 DNA reads TGCGCCAGCAGCCAAGGATTCAATCAGCCCCAGCATTTT.

The gene calls are TRBV7-9 and TRBJ2-3, with D perhaps matching TRBD2 (6 bases). Germline CDR1 SEHNR, CDR2 FQNEAQ (reference sequence). The V and J ends lost 5 bases and 5 bases respectively, with 14 bases between them. The CDR3 extends over 14 amino acids. The CDR3 protein is CASSAPGAKDTQYF. DNA for the CDR3: TGTGCCAGCAGCGCGCCGGGAGCTAAAGATACGCAGTATTTT.

This clonotype was recorded once. J is TRBJ2-5 and V is TRBV7-2, with D uncertain. In germline, CDR1 is SGHTA, CDR2 FQGNSA. CDR3 length equals 16 residues. The V end lost 6 bases, the J end lost 4 bases, and 21 bases lay between the germline ends. CDR3 in DNA: TGTGCCAGCAGTGAAGGTTCAGGCACTGTAGGAGAGACCCAGTACTTC. As protein: CASSEGSGTVGETQYF.

This chain connects TRBV6-1 to TRBJ2-5, with D unclear. Trimming stripped 6 bases from V and 0 bases from J, with 17 bases between. The CDR3 spans 16 residues. CDR1 and CDR2 (germline): MNHNS, SASEGT. The CDR3 coding sequence is TGTGCCAGCAGCCCGAGGCCAGCAGTGTACCAAGAGACCCAGTACTTC. The encoded protein is CASSPRPAVYQETQYF.

This clonotype was seen a handful of times. This chain joins TRBV7-9 and TRBJ2-5; D is unresolved. There are 12 residues in the CDR3. Germline CDR1 and CDR2: SEHNR and FQNEAQ (reference sequence). V was cut by 6 bases and J by 4 bases, with 9 bases left in between. CDR3 amino acids: CASRTTGETQYF. The CDR3, as DNA: TGTGCCAGCAGAACCACCGGAGAGACCCAGTACTTC.

This clonotype came up once. The CDR3 here is CASSPRLAGSYEQYF. As DNA, the CDR3 is TGTGCCAGCAGCCCCCGACTAGCGGGATCCTACGAGCAGTACTTC. The chain employs TRBV9 and TRBJ2-7; 11 bases line up with TRBD2. This CDR3 has 15 amino acids. CDR1 is SGDLS and CDR2 is YYNGEE in the germline V gene. V lost 4 bases, J lost 1 base, and 4 bases stayed unmatched.

This clonotype was observed a few times. The chain links TRBV11-2 to TRBJ1-2; D remains unclear. The germline gives CDR1 SGHAT, CDR2 FQNNGV. Between the trimmed V and J ends, which lost 1 base and 0 bases, there was a span of 9 bases. The CDR3 sequence is 15 residues long. In nucleotides, the CDR3 is TGTGCCAGCAGCTTAGGTCGAACAACTAACTATGGCTACACCTTC. This sequence encodes CASSLGRTTNYGYTF.

The V gene is TRBV7-6, the J gene TRBJ1-2, with 8 bases aligning to TRBD1. The germline gives CDR1 SGHVS, CDR2 FNYEAQ. The trim removed 4 bases at V and 4 bases at J, leaving 8 bases unmatched. CDR3 length equals 15 residues. CDR3 in DNA: TGTGCCAGCAGCTCCGACAGGGGAAGGTCCTATGGCTACACCTTC. This encodes CASSSDRGRSYGYTF.

About this clonotype: It may be a read error: a sequence one base away is much more abundant. The chain combines TRBV5-1 with TRBJ2-5; D tentatively reads TRBD1 or TRBD2 (5 bases each). The germline V and J ends were trimmed by 4 bases and 11 bases, with 18 bases remaining between them. Germline V gives CDR1 SGHRS, CDR2 YFSETQ. The CDR3 has 13 residues. CDR3 sequence reads: CASSQKRGGEQYF. In DNA, the CDR3 is TGCGCCAGCAGCCAAAAGAGGGGCGGTGAGCAGTACTTC.

This clonotype was recorded many times. This chain uses TRBV12-3 or TRBV12-4 with TRBJ2-2; D is uncertain. V was trimmed by 5 bases and J by 2 bases, leaving 15 bases between them. CDR3 length: 16 residues. The CDR3 is CASSPAATLNTGELFF. The CDR3 DNA reads as TGTGCCAGCAGTCCCGCGGCCACCCTCAACACCGGGGAGCTGTTTTTT.